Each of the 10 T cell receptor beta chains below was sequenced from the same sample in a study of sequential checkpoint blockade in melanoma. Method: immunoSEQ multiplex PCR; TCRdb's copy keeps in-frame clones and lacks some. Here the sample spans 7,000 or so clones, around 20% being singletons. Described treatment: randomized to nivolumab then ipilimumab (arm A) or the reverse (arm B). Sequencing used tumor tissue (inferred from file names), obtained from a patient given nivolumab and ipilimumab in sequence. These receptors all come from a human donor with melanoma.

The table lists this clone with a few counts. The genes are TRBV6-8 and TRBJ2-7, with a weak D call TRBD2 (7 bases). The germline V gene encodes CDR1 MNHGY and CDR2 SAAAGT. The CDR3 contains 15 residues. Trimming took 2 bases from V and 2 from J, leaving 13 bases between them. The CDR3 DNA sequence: TGTGCCAGCAGTTACCAGGGAGGGGACACCTACGAGCAGTACTTC. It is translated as CASSYQGGDTYEQYF.

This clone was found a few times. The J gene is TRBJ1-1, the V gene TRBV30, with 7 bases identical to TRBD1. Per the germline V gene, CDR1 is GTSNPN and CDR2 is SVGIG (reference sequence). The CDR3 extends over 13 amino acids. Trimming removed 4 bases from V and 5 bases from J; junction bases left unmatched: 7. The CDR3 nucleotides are TGTGCCTGGACTTTTGGGACAGCAACTGAAGCTTTCTTT. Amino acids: CAWTFGTATEAFF.

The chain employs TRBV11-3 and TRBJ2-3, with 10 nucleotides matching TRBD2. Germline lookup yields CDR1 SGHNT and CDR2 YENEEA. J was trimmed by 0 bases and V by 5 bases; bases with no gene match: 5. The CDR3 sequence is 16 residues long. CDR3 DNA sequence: TGTGCCAGCAGCCCGGGACTAGCGTCTAGCACAGATACGCAGTATTTT. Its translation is CASSPGLASSTDTQYF.

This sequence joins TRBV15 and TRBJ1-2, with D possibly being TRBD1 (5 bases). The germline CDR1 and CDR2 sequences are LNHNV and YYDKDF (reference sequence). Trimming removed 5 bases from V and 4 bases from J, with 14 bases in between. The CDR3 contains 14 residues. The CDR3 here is CATSSDKGSYGYTF. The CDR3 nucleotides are TGTGCCACCAGCTCGGACAAAGGGAGCTATGGCTACACCTTC.

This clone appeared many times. The CDR3 nucleotides are TGTGCCAGCAGTTACTCGCCCCGAGGGGAGGATTCACCCCTCCACTTT. Its protein product is CASSYSPRGEDSPLHF. This chain connects TRBV6-8 to TRBJ1-6; weak D call: TRBD1 (5 bases). V lost 0 bases, J lost 8 bases, and 14 bases lay in between. This CDR3 contains 16 residues. Germline values: CDR1 MNHGY, CDR2 SAAAGT.

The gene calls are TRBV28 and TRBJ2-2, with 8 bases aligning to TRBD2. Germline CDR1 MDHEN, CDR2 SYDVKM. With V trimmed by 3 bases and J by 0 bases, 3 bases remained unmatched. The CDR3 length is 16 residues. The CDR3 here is CASSLQRGPNTGELFF. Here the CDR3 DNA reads TGTGCCAGCAGTTTGCAGCGGGGGCCGAACACCGGGGAGCTGTTTTTT.

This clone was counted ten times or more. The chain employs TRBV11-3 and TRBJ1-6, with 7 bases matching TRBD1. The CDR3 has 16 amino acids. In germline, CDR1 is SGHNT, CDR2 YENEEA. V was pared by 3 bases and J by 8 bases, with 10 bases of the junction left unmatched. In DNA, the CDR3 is TGTGCCAGCAGCTTGGGCGGAGGGGGCGCTTATTCACCCCTCCACTTT. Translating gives CASSLGGGGAYSPLHF.

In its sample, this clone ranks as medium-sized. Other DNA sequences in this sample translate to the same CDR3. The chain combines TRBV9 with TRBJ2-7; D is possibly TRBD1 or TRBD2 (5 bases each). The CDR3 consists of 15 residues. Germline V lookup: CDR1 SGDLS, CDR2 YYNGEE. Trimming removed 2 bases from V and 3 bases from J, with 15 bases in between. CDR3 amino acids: CASSVAGTANYEQYF. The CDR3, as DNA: TGTGCCAGCAGCGTCGCCGGGACGGCTAACTACGAGCAGTACTTC.

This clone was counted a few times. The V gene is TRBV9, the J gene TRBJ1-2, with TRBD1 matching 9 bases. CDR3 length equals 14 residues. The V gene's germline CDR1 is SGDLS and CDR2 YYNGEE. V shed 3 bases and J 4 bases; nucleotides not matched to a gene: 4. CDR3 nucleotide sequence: TGTGCCAGCAGCGAGGGACAGGGAAGCTATGGCTACACCTTC. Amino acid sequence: CASSEGQGSYGYTF.

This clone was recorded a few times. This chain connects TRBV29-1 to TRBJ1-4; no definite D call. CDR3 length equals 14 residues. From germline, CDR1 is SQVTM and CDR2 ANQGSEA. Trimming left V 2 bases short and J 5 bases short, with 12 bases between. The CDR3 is CSVEPAERNEKLFF. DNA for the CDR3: TGCAGCGTTGAACCCGCAGAACGGAATGAAAAACTGTTTTTT.